The sample holds a few counts of the clone carrying this TCR beta chain. Its specificity is not known. This sample is part of a study of beta chain features in type 1 diabetes. General study points: Shorter TCRB CDR3s, moderately but significantly so, were found in Type 1 diabetes patients in all four CD4+ subsets. VDJ junctions from type 1 diabetes patients carried fewer insertions and larger deletions.

The study reverse transcribed the entire isolated RNA, so it sequenced expressed TCRB transcripts. Sequenced by immunoSEQ multiplex PCR; TCRdb stores in-frame clones only, minus some. The table records a few hundred thousand clones, approximately 16% of them present only once. Germline lookup yields CDR1 SGHTA and CDR2 FQGNSA. V lost 4 bases, J lost 4 bases, and 4 bases stayed unmatched. This CDR3 has 14 amino acids. Blood was drawn once from each donor into heparinised tubes. The draws averaged approximately 120 mL. V gene TRBV7-2 combines with J gene TRBJ2-7, with 10 bases identical to TRBD2. Specimen: naive CD4+ T cells from blood. The clonotype comes from a man aged 25 to 40 with type 1 diabetes. CDR3 sequence reads: CASSSMTSGYEQYF. The DNA for the CDR3 is TGTGCCAGCAGCTCCATGACTAGCGGGTACGAGCAGTACTTC.